Detailed here is one T cell receptor beta chain. Other DNA sequences in the same sample also yield this CDR3. This sample is drawn from a study of blood T cell repertoires in COVID-19. Study background: Specimens from acute and convalescent COVID-19 originated in the United States, Italy and Spain. The cDNA or gDNA used as material had been derived from T cells, B-cell-depleted T cells, or PBMCs.

Original data processing: Reference gene primer amplification gave nucleated cell count estimates. Using immunoSEQ multiplex PCR, the repertoire was profiled, and TCRdb retains in-frame clones only, with some absent. Clone size and the V and J calls come from that table; the DNA yielded D and trimming. The sample has about 270,000 clones, more than 75% seen once. Symptom resolution, clearance, or two negative PCRs marked donors in Cohort 3 as recovered. The CDR3 totals 13 residues. Trimming shortened V by 3 bases and J by 5 bases, and 10 bases separated the two germline ends. Germline V gene sequence: CDR1 MDHEN, CDR2 SYDVKM.

The rearrangement uses TRBV28 and TRBJ1-2; TRBD1 might be the D (5 bases). The receptor was derived from a woman aged 18-30 years who had recovered from COVID-19. Sequencing was performed on PBMCs or T cells enriched from blood (not recorded which). The CDR3 sequence is CASSLRGGYGYTF. The CDR3 region has the DNA TGTGCCAGCAGTTTGAGGGGAGGGTATGGCTACACCTTC.